This TCR beta chain appears in the sequencing data of a study of lymphopenia after photon versus proton radiotherapy. Study-wide findings and caveats: Relative stability marked proton patients; photon patients lost diversity and naive cells. Better survival with proton therapy was suggested as possible, not demonstrated. In patients who died, overall survival fell as post-nadir TCR diversity dropped more. Post-nadir diversity loss with photons came from oligoclonal expansion, particularly CD8+ Temra cells.

On this clone itself: Its matching antigen is unknown.

Sequenced by immunoSEQ multiplex PCR; TCRdb stores in-frame clones only, minus some. The data contain 70,000 or so clones, just over 90% of them singletons. The CDR3 loop spans 15 amino acids. This clonotype originated in a woman between 70 and 85 years old with pancreatic cancer. This specimen was peripheral blood, taken from a patient treated with photon-based radiotherapy. The gene calls are TRBV12-2 and TRBJ2-1; TRBD2, the table's D call, was not compared with the DNA. TRBV12-2 is annotated as a pseudogene. The CDR3 loop is CASRPIFGSYNEQFF. The CDR3 DNA is TGTGCAAGTCGCCCAATTTTCGGCTCCTACAATGAGCAGTTCTTC.